Presented here are 32 T cell receptor beta chains from one specimen sequenced in a study of blood T cell repertoires in COVID-19. Data came from immunoSEQ multiplex PCR; TCRdb stores just in-frame clones and leaves some out. This table has approximately 480,000 clones, about 85% appearing once. Sequencing was carried out using PBMCs or T cells enriched from blood (not recorded which). The source is a woman between 18 and 30 years old who had recovered from COVID-19.

The chain combines TRBV29-1 with TRBJ1-4, with D tentatively TRBD1 (5 bases). Germline loops: CDR1 SQVTM, CDR2 ANQGSEA. The CDR3 covers 12 residues. The V end was cut by 6 bases, the J end by 6 bases, with 11 bases between. The CDR3 sequence is CSVSGQDEKLFF. CDR3 coding DNA: TGCAGCGTCTCAGGACAAGATGAAAAACTGTTTTTT.

Worth noting for this clone: The identical CDR3 is also encoded by other nucleotide sequences in the sample. This chain links TRBV7-2 with TRBJ2-1, with TRBD2 matching 9 bases. Germline V CDR1 and CDR2: SGHTA, FQGNSA. The CDR3 length is 15 residues. The J segment lost 4 bases and the V segment lost 5 bases, leaving 6 bases of the junction unmatched. This CDR3 is CASSLTSGDYNEQFF. The DNA for the CDR3 is TGTGCCAGCAGCCTGACTAGCGGTGATTACAATGAGCAGTTCTTC.

The chain recombines TRBV3-1 (or the pseudogene TRBV3-2) with TRBJ1-1, with a weak D call TRBD1 (5 bases). Germline-derived CDR1 and CDR2 are LGHDT and YNNKEL (reference sequence). The V and J ends lost 4 bases and 3 bases respectively, with 9 bases between them. The CDR3 has 13 amino acids. The CDR3 spells CASSRLGDTEAFF. The CDR3, as DNA: TGTGCCAGCAGCCGATTAGGGGACACTGAAGCTTTCTTT.

This clone occurred once. J is TRBJ1-1 and V is TRBV2, with D possibly being TRBD1 (6 bases). Per germline, CDR1 SNHLY and CDR2 FYNNEI. V was pared by 4 bases and J by 6 bases, with 9 bases between. This CDR3 contains 12 residues. The CDR3 spells CASSGAGAEAFF. In DNA, the CDR3 is TGTGCCAGCAGTGGGGCAGGGGCTGAAGCTTTCTTT.

This clone was observed once. The gene calls are TRBV7-2 and TRBJ2-3; 14 bases agree with TRBD2. With V trimmed by 2 bases and J by 2 bases, 3 bases remained unmatched. Germline V gene sequence: CDR1 SGHTA, CDR2 FQGNSA. The CDR3 has 17 amino acids. The CDR3 nucleotides are TGTGCCAGCAGCTTACGGACTAGCGGGGGGCCCACAGATACGCAGTATTTT. Encoded protein: CASSLRTSGGPTDTQYF.

The gene calls are TRBV4-1 and TRBJ1-2; D is unresolved. Trimming took off 1 base at V and 0 bases at J, with 9 bases between the two ends. CDR1 MGHRA and CDR2 YSYEKL come from the germline V gene. There are 15 residues in the CDR3. The CDR3 loop is CASSQVPGANYGYTF. The CDR3 region has the DNA TGCGCCAGCAGCCAAGTCCCCGGGGCTAACTATGGCTACACCTTC.

The CDR3: CASSQEGSGGVQPQHF. The CDR3 bases are TGCGCCAGCAGCCAAGAAGGGTCGGGGGGTGTACAGCCCCAGCATTTT. This chain links TRBV4-1 with TRBJ1-5, with TRBD1 as a possible D gene (5 bases). Per the germline V gene, CDR1 is MGHRA and CDR2 is YSYEKL. Trimming pared 0 bases from V and 7 bases from J, leaving 16 bases between. The CDR3 runs to 16 residues.

This clone appeared once. The chain joins TRBV11-2 to TRBJ1-2; D may be TRBD1 (5 bases). Trimming cost V 10 bases and J 5 bases, with 11 bases left between them. CDR3 length: 11 residues. Germline V gene lookup returns CDR1 SGHAT and CDR2 FQNNGV. The CDR3 sequence is CATGGLYGYTF. The CDR3 region has the DNA TGTGCCACCGGGGGTCTATATGGCTACACCTTC.

CDR3 loop: CASSHPGVSGNTIYF. In nucleotides, the CDR3 is TGCGCCAGCAGCCACCCCGGGGTCTCTGGAAACACCATATATTTT. The chain recombines TRBV4-1 with TRBJ1-3; D uncertain. Germline CDR1 and CDR2: MGHRA and YSYEKL. V was clipped by 3 bases and J by 0 bases, with 9 bases between them. This CDR3 is 15 amino acids long.

V usage is TRBV6-5 and J usage is TRBJ2-1; D is unclear. V was cut by 10 bases and J by 3 bases, with 10 bases left in between. The CDR3 is 12 residues long. CDR1 and CDR2 (germline): MNHEY, SVGAGI. CDR3 DNA sequence: TGTGCCACCCACCGGTACTACAATGAGCAGTTCTTC. Amino acid sequence: CATHRYYNEQFF.

The chain carries TRBV5-1 and TRBJ1-1, with D uncertain. Germline CDR1 SGHRS, CDR2 YFSETQ. This CDR3 has 15 residues. V lost 4 bases, J lost 2 bases, and 15 bases lay in between. The CDR3 sequence: CASSVDPEGNTEAFF. The CDR3 nucleotides are TGCGCCAGCAGCGTGGACCCGGAGGGTAACACTGAAGCTTTCTTT.

This chain joins TRBV7-9 and TRBJ2-7; 9 bases align to TRBD1. V lost 6 bases, J lost 2 bases, and 8 bases stayed unmatched. Germline assignment: CDR1 SEHNR and CDR2 FQNEAQ (reference sequence). The CDR3 length is 15 residues. CDR3 in DNA: TGTGCCAGCAGAGCCGGGACAGGGAACGCCTACGAGCAGTACTTC. Translated: CASRAGTGNAYEQYF.

The chain joins TRBV2 to TRBJ2-7, with 11 positions matching TRBD1. Germline lookup yields CDR1 SNHLY and CDR2 FYNNEI. Losses at the gene ends were 2 bases for V and 7 bases for J; bases not matched to a gene: 7. CDR3 length: 15 amino acids. The CDR3 here is CASSEQGGTGGEQYF. DNA of the CDR3: TGTGCCAGCAGTGAACAAGGGGGGACAGGGGGAGAGCAGTACTTC.

This clone was seen only once. The rearrangement joins TRBV18 to TRBJ1-1; 7 nucleotides match TRBD1. The junction had 7 bases not matched to a gene; V was cut back by 3 bases and J by 0 bases. The germline CDR1 and CDR2 sequences are KGHSH and LQKENI. The CDR3 length is 16 residues. The CDR3 DNA is TGTGCCAGCTCACCCGACAGGGACGCGCTGAACACTGAAGCTTTCTTT. This translates into CASSPDRDALNTEAFF.

In its sample, this clone was seen a few times. The CDR3 DNA sequence: TGTGCCAGCAGTGGTGTCAGAAATCGTTATGGCTACACCTTC. Amino acid sequence: CASSGVRNRYGYTF. The V gene is TRBV2, the J gene TRBJ1-2; D gene unclear. Germline loops: CDR1 SNHLY, CDR2 FYNNEI. CDR3 length: 14 residues. With 4 bases removed from V and 5 bases from J, the gap between germline ends came to 14 bases.

The chain joins TRBV2 to TRBJ1-4; D might be TRBD1 (5 bases). Germline loops: CDR1 SNHLY, CDR2 FYNNEI. The CDR3 extends over 13 amino acids. V gave up 4 bases and J gave up 5 bases, with 8 bases separating them. The CDR3 sequence: CASSGPGNEKLFF. The CDR3 nucleotides are TGTGCCAGCAGTGGCCCAGGGAATGAAAAACTGTTTTTT.

The chain uses TRBV7-2 and TRBJ1-5; D is undetermined. In germline, CDR1 is SGHTA, CDR2 FQGNSA. CDR3 size: 15 residues. The V and J ends lost 5 bases and 1 base respectively, with 12 bases between them. The CDR3 DNA sequence: TGTGCCAGCAGCACCTCCGGACTGAGCAATCAGCCCCAGCATTTT. This encodes CASSTSGLSNQPQHF.

The genes are TRBV3-1 (or the pseudogene TRBV3-2) and TRBJ1-3, with D maybe TRBD1 (5 bases). This CDR3 comprises 15 residues. The V end lost 1 base, the J end lost 2 bases, and 9 bases lay between the germline ends. Germline CDR1 is LGHDT and CDR2 is YNNKEL (reference sequence). The CDR3 region is CASSQGPGTGNTIYF. As DNA, the CDR3 is TGTGCCAGCAGCCAAGGACCAGGGACTGGAAACACCATATATTTT.

The chain combines TRBV29-1 with TRBJ1-5, with a tentative D call TRBD1 (5 bases). The CDR3 is 12 amino acids. V lost 4 bases, J lost 2 bases, and 6 bases lay in between. Germline V gene data show CDR1 as SQVTM and CDR2 as ANQGSEA. In DNA form, the CDR3 reads TGCAGCGTTGGGGGCGGCAATCAGCCCCAGCATTTT. It specifies CSVGGGNQPQHF.

This chain joins TRBV28 and TRBJ2-2; 7 nucleotides align to TRBD1. The ends lost 3 bases at V and 8 bases at J; junction bases unmatched: 12. CDR1 and CDR2 (germline): MDHEN, SYDVKM. This CDR3 has 16 residues. CDR3 sequence reads: CASSLHSTGERGELFF. For the CDR3, the DNA is TGTGCCAGCAGTTTGCATAGTACAGGGGAGAGGGGGGAGCTGTTTTTT.

The chain uses TRBV2 and TRBJ1-1; tentatively, D is TRBD1 (5 bases). Germline V gene lookup returns CDR1 SNHLY and CDR2 FYNNEI. V lost 6 bases to trimming and J lost 5 bases, with 16 bases between them. This CDR3 has 14 residues. CDR3 in amino acids: CASRLKWGGTEAFF. The DNA for the CDR3 is TGTGCCAGCAGACTCAAATGGGGGGGAACTGAAGCTTTCTTT. Combining the CDR3 with reference TRBV2 and TRBJ1-1 gives the whole variable domain EPEVTQTPSHQVTQMGQEVILRCVPISNHLYFYWYRQILGQKVEFLVSFYNNEISEKSEIFDDQFSVERPDGSNFTLKIRSTKLEDSAMYFCASRLKWGGTEAFFGQGTRLTVV.

CDR3 sequence reads: CAWVRDRTGNTIYF. The CDR3 DNA follows: TGTGCCTGGGTCCGGGACAGAACTGGAAACACCATATATTTT. V usage is TRBV30 and J usage is TRBJ1-3; TRBD1 aligns across 7 bases. Germline-derived CDR1 and CDR2 are GTSNPN and SVGIG (reference sequence). The CDR3 runs 14 residues. Losses at the gene ends were 5 bases for V and 2 bases for J; bases not matched to a gene: 6.

This chain links TRBV5-1 with TRBJ2-3, with TRBD2 as a possible D gene (5 bases). The CDR3 is made up of 15 amino acids. V was cut by 1 base and J by 2 bases, with 11 bases left in between. Germline V CDR1 and CDR2: SGHRS, YFSETQ. For the CDR3, the DNA is TGCGCCAGCAGCTTGAGAGGGTCATACACAGATACGCAGTATTTT. It specifies CASSLRGSYTDTQYF.

The chain carries TRBV6-5 and TRBJ2-7, with 9 bases that match TRBD1. Germline V gene data show CDR1 as MNHEY and CDR2 as SVGAGI. The ends lost 6 bases at V and 3 bases at J; junction bases unmatched: 6. This CDR3 spans 14 amino acids. The CDR3 loop reads CASREGQGRYEQYF. The DNA for the CDR3 is TGTGCCAGCAGGGAGGGACAGGGACGCTACGAGCAGTACTTC.

The chain recombines TRBV7-9 with TRBJ1-1, with 7 nucleotides matching TRBD1. This CDR3 contains 15 residues. CDR1 SEHNR and CDR2 FQNEAQ come from the germline V gene (reference sequence). V was pared by 4 bases and J by 0 bases, with 5 bases of the junction left unmatched. The CDR3 DNA follows: TGTGCCAGCAGCTACCAGGGACAGCTGAACACTGAAGCTTTCTTT. Translation gives CASSYQGQLNTEAFF. Complete variable domain (other parts from reference TRBV7-9 and TRBJ1-1): DTGVSQNPRHKITKRGQNVTFRCDPISEHNRLYWYRQTLGQGPEFLTYFQNEAQLEKSRLLSDRFSAERPKGSFSTLEIQRTEQGDSAMYLCASSYQGQLNTEAFFGQGTRLTVV.

This rearrangement joins TRBV7-9 to TRBJ1-6; D is unresolved. The germline CDR1 and CDR2 sequences are SEHNR and FQNEAQ (reference sequence). V was clipped by 5 bases and J by 11 bases, with 10 bases between them. CDR3 length equals 12 residues. CDR3 coding DNA: TGTGCCAGCAGCGAGGAAGGAACACCCCTCCACTTT. It is translated as CASSEEGTPLHF.

V and J are TRBV19 and TRBJ1-5; 8 nucleotides align to TRBD1. The CDR3 has 17 amino acids. After removal of 3 bases from V and 7 bases from J, the junction contained 14 bases not matched to a gene. Germline lookup yields CDR1 LNHDA and CDR2 SQIVND (reference sequence). The CDR3: CASSIYGQGLMEQPQHF. The CDR3 DNA reads TGTGCCAGTAGTATTTACGGACAGGGACTTATGGAGCAGCCCCAGCATTTT.

This sequence joins TRBV11-2 and TRBJ1-2, with D hard to call. The CDR3 loop spans 14 amino acids. Germline values: CDR1 SGHAT, CDR2 FQNNGV. V was trimmed by 5 bases and J by 3 bases, leaving 13 bases between them. The CDR3, as DNA: TGTGCCAGCAGCGGAGAGGCGTCTTACTATGGCTACACCTTC. Its translation is CASSGEASYYGYTF.

This clone was observed a few times. The V call is TRBV6-5, the J call TRBJ2-7; D gene ambiguous. Trimming removed 2 bases from V and 7 bases from J, with 3 bases in between. Germline lookup yields CDR1 MNHEY and CDR2 SVGAGI. This CDR3 has 10 residues. The CDR3 sequence is CASSYPEQYF. The CDR3 DNA reads as TGTGCCAGCAGTTACCCTGAGCAGTACTTC.

V and J are TRBV15 and TRBJ1-4, with unresolved D. The CDR3 runs to 12 residues. From germline, CDR1 is LNHNV and CDR2 YYDKDF (reference sequence). V lost 5 bases and J 8 bases, leaving 9 bases between the germline ends. This CDR3 reads CATSAFEEKLFF. As DNA, the CDR3 is TGTGCCACCAGCGCCTTCGAGGAAAAACTGTTTTTT. Drawing the rest from reference TRBV15 and TRBJ1-4, the complete variable domain is DAMVIQNPRYQVTQFGKPVTLSCSQTLNHNVMYWYQQKSSQAPKLLFHYYDKDFNNEADTPDNFQSRRPNTSFCFLDIRSPGLGDTAMYLCATSAFEEKLFFGSGTQLSVL.

A single count supports this clone. The gene calls are TRBV5-1 and TRBJ1-5; D might be TRBD1 (5 bases). V was pared by 0 bases and J by 6 bases, with 28 bases between. The CDR3 is 20 residues long. Germline CDR1 SGHRS, CDR2 YFSETQ. The CDR3 reads CASSLDGAGLKVGAPQPQHF. The CDR3 bases are TGCGCCAGCAGCTTGGATGGGGCAGGACTAAAGGTAGGGGCCCCTCAGCCCCAGCATTTT. The variable domain in full, completed from reference TRBV5-1 and TRBJ1-5, reads KAGVTQTPRYLIKTRGQQVTLSCSPISGHRSVSWYQQTPGQGLQFLFEYFSETQRNKGNFPGRFSGRQFSNSRSEMNVSTLELGDSALYLCASSLDGAGLKVGAPQPQHFGDGTRLSIL.

The chain is built from TRBV7-8 and TRBJ2-2, with D possibly being TRBD2 (5 bases). Germline loops: CDR1 SGHVS, CDR2 FQNEAQ. CDR3 length: 15 residues. Trimming shortened V by 6 bases and J by 3 bases, and 14 bases separated the two germline ends. CDR3: CASRQVWGDTGELFF. CDR3 coding DNA: TGTGCCAGCAGGCAGGTGTGGGGAGACACCGGGGAGCTGTTTTTT.